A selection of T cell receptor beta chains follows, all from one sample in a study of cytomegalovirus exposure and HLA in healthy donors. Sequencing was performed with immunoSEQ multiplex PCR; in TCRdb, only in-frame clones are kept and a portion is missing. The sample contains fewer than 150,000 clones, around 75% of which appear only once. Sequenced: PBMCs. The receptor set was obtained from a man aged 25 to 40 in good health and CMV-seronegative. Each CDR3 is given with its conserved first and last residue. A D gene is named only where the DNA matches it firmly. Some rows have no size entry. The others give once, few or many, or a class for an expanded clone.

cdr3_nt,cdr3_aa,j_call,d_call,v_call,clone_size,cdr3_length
TGTGCCAGCATAGTGGGGCACTATCAGCCCCAGCATTTT,CASIVGHYQPQHF,TRBJ1-5,.,TRBV11-3,.,13
TGTGCCAGCAGTAGCAAGGAGTCAGAGACCTACGAGCAGTACTTC,CASSSKESETYEQYF,TRBJ2-7,.,TRBV6-9,.,15
TGCGCCAGCAGCTTCTATCAAGAGACCCAGTACTTC,CASSFYQETQYF,TRBJ2-5,.,TRBV5-1,.,12
TGCGCCGGATCTAGCGGGGAGCACAATGAGCAGTTCTTC,CAGSSGEHNEQFF,TRBJ2-1,TRBD2,TRBV5-1,.,13
TGTGCCATCAGTGTCGGCAGGTCCTACGAGCAGTACTTC,CAISVGRSYEQYF,TRBJ2-7,.,TRBV10-3,.,13
TGCAGCGCCTCCCCAGCGGGTGACTACGAGCAGTACTTC,CSASPAGDYEQYF,TRBJ2-7,.,TRBV29-1,.,13
TGTGCCAGCAGCCAAGATCGCGGGTTTAACATTCAGTACTTC,CASSQDRGFNIQYF,TRBJ2-4,.,TRBV4-2,.,14
TGCAGCGCTCTGACAGGATTCGGCAATCAGCCCCAGCATTTT,CSALTGFGNQPQHF,TRBJ1-5,.,TRBV29-1,.,14
TGTGCCACCTGGGACAGATACTATGGCTACACCTTC,CATWDRYYGYTF,TRBJ1-2,TRBD1,TRBV28,few,12
TGTGCCAGCAGCTTACATGCGGGTACGCAGTATTTT,CASSLHAGTQYF,TRBJ2-3,.,TRBV7-2,few,12
TGTGCCAGCAGCCCAGCGGGACCCCACAATGAGCAGTTCTTC,CASSPAGPHNEQFF,TRBJ2-1,TRBD2,TRBV7-3,.,14
TGTGCCAGCAGCCCGTCCTACAATGAGCAGTTCTTC,CASSPSYNEQFF,TRBJ2-1,.,TRBV14,few,12
TGCAGTGTTGACAGGGGCGCTGAAGCTTTCTTT,CSVDRGAEAFF,TRBJ1-1,TRBD1,TRBV20-1,.,11
TGTGCCAGCAGCACCTTAGTCGAGGAGAACTATGGCTACACCTTC,CASSTLVEENYGYTF,TRBJ1-2,.,TRBV28,.,15
TGTGCCAGCAGTCCACAGGGGGGCCCTTATGGCTACACCTTC,CASSPQGGPYGYTF,TRBJ1-2,TRBD1,TRBV6-5,.,14
TGTGCCAGCAGCGTCGACAGGCGGGCCCAAGAGACCCAGTACTTC,CASSVDRRAQETQYF,TRBJ2-5,.,TRBV2,.,15
TGTGCCAGCAGTGCCGGGACAGGGGCCTCCTACGAGCAGTACTTC,CASSAGTGASYEQYF,TRBJ2-7,TRBD1,TRBV6-5,.,15
TGTGCCAGCAGGACCTCAAGGACTAGCGGCCAAGAGACCCAGTACTTC,CASRTSRTSGQETQYF,TRBJ2-5,TRBD2,TRBV7-2,.,16
TGCGCCAGCAGCTCAGCGGGGGGGCCGGAGACCCAGTACTTC,CASSSAGGPETQYF,TRBJ2-5,TRBD2,TRBV5-1,.,14
TGCGCCAGCAATAATTTGCTAGCGGGGGAAGAGACCCAGTACTTC,CASNNLLAGEETQYF,TRBJ2-5,TRBD2,TRBV5-1,.,15
TGTGCCAGCTGGGCGCAGGACAGGGGAGAGACCCAGTACTTC,CASWAQDRGETQYF,TRBJ2-5,TRBD1,TRBV5-4,.,14
TGTGCCAGCAGCACCCTAGCGGGAGGGCCTTTGTACAATGAGCAGTTCTTC,CASSTLAGGPLYNEQFF,TRBJ2-1,TRBD2,TRBV7-6,.,17
TGTGCCTGGAGTGTAGGCGGGGCGCAGTTCTTC,CAWSVGGAQFF,TRBJ2-1,.,TRBV30,once,11
TGTGCCAGCACCTACCGAGATAACTATGGCTACACCTTC,CASTYRDNYGYTF,TRBJ1-2,.,TRBV2,few,13
TGTGCCAGCAGCGGGCCCGGGACTAGTACCGCAGATACGCAGTATTTT,CASSGPGTSTADTQYF,TRBJ2-3,TRBD2,TRBV7-8,.,16
TGTGCCAGTATGTTCCGGACAGACATTGAAGCTTTCTTT,CASMFRTDIEAFF,TRBJ1-1,.,TRBV19,.,13